This T cell receptor beta chain was sequenced in a study of T-cell reconstitution after alpha-beta-depleted transplantation in children. Regarding the study as a whole: Recipient T cells and thymic progenitors that survived were the source of the high TCRbeta diversity seen at day 60 in some patients. Once a year had passed after transplant, T-cell counts and diversity came mostly from newly produced T cells. Expanded graft clones, several hundred of them, were reportedly the source of alpha-beta T cells about two months after transplant.

As it was prepared, the TCRbeta library received unique molecular identifiers. TCRdb redid the calling of the PCR reads with MiXCR, one entry per CDR3 protein. The sample shows about 200,000 distinct CDR3 sequences, approximately 7% of them seen only once. To note about this clonotype: Its antigen is not known.

V was cut by 3 bases and J by 2 bases, with 2 bases left in between. This CDR3 has 12 residues. The sample in question was PBMCs, obtained before TCRalphabeta/CD19-depleted stem cell transplant. The J gene is TRBJ1-5, the V gene TRBV12-3 or TRBV12-4; the D is unclear. This receptor was identified in a boy aged 2 to 9 with acute lymphoblastic leukemia, due to receive a stem cell transplant. The chain's CDR3 is CASSLRNQPQHF. Written as DNA, the CDR3 is TGTGCCAGCAGTTTGCGCAATCAGCCCCAGCATTTT.